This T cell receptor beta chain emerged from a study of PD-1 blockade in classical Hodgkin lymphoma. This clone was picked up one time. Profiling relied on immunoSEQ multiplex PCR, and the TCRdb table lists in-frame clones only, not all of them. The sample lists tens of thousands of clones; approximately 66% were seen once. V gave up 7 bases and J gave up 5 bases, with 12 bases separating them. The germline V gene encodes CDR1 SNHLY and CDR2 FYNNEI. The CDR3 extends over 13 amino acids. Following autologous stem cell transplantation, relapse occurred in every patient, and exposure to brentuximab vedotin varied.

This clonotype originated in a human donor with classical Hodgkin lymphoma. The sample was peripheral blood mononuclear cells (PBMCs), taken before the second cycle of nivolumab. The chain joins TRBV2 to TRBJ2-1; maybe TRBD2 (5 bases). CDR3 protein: CASTERRDNEQFF. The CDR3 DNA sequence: TGTGCCAGCACGGAGCGGAGAGACAATGAGCAGTTCTTC.